A single sample is the source of the 19 T cell receptor beta chains below, sequenced in a study of T cells in localized non-small cell lung cancer. Method: immunoSEQ multiplex PCR; TCRdb's copy keeps in-frame clones and lacks some. The sample holds some 9,600 clones, about 90% seen once. The specimen was peripheral blood, collected before any cancer treatment. The receptors stem from a male donor aged 60 or over with stage III squamous cell lung carcinoma.

CDR3 bases: TGTGCCAGCAGCCCCGCAAAGGGGGATACTAATGAAAAACTGTTTTTT. It codes for CASSPAKGDTNEKLFF. The chain carries TRBV9 and TRBJ1-4; D is possibly TRBD1 (6 bases). The CDR3 is made up of 16 amino acids. The V gene's germline CDR1 is SGDLS and CDR2 YYNGEE. Trimming took off 4 bases at V and 2 bases at J, with 15 bases between the two ends.

The rearrangement links TRBV7-8 to TRBJ1-1; D is possibly TRBD1 (5 bases). The germline V gene encodes CDR1 SGHVS and CDR2 FQNEAQ. Trimming cost V 5 bases and J 0 bases, with 10 bases left between them. This CDR3 has 14 amino acids. The CDR3 is CASSPGLLNTEAFF. Written as DNA, the CDR3 is TGTGCCAGCAGCCCAGGGCTACTGAACACTGAAGCTTTCTTT.

The chain joins TRBV27 to TRBJ2-1, with 8 bases that match TRBD2. The CDR3 runs 17 residues. J was trimmed by 3 bases and V by 5 bases; bases with no gene match: 12. Germline V CDR1 and CDR2: MNHEY, SMNVEV (reference sequence). CDR3 nucleotide sequence: TGTGCCAGCAGTCCCATACTCCTAGCGGGCAGCTACAATGAGCAGTTCTTC. Amino acids: CASSPILLAGSYNEQFF.

The genes are TRBV7-2 and TRBJ2-5, with 9 bases that match TRBD1. V shed 1 base and J 2 bases; nucleotides not matched to a gene: 2. CDR1 and CDR2 (germline): SGHTA, FQGNSA. CDR3 length: 15 residues. The CDR3 DNA reads TGTGCCAGCAGCTTAGGGGACAGGGTACAAGAGACCCAGTACTTC. Amino acids: CASSLGDRVQETQYF.

The chain recombines TRBV7-9 with TRBJ1-2, with D tentatively TRBD1 (6 bases). This CDR3 region has 14 residues. Germline loops: CDR1 SEHNR, CDR2 FQNEAQ (reference sequence). CDR3 sequence (DNA): TGTGTCTTTACCGGGACAAGTGGGGACTATGGCTACACCTTC. Translated: CVFTGTSGDYGYTF. The variable domain in full, completed from reference TRBV7-9 and TRBJ1-2, reads DTGVSQNPRHKITKRGQNVTFRCDPISEHNRLYWYRQTLGQGPEFLTYFQNEAQLEKSRLLSDRFSAERPKGSFSTLEIQRTEQGDSAMYLCVFTGTSGDYGYTFGSGTRLTVV.

The V call is TRBV30, the J call TRBJ2-5; D is ambiguous. Germline lookup yields CDR1 GTSNPN and CDR2 SVGIG (reference sequence). Trimming stripped 3 bases from V and 2 bases from J, with 10 bases between. This CDR3 comprises 13 residues. The DNA of the CDR3 is TGTGCCTGGAGCGGTGGCAGACAAGAGACCCAGTACTTC. Residues: CAWSGGRQETQYF.

V usage is TRBV19 and J usage is TRBJ2-1; D remains unclear. Germline loops: CDR1 LNHDA, CDR2 SQIVND (reference sequence). This CDR3 has 13 residues. V lost 2 bases to trimming and J lost 9 bases, with 11 bases between them. CDR3: CASSILVDGEQFF. The CDR3 nucleotides read TGTGCCAGTAGTATACTTGTCGACGGTGAGCAGTTCTTC.

CDR3 protein: CASSAGGFYGYTF. The CDR3 nucleotides read TGTGCCAGCAGTGCAGGGGGTTTCTATGGCTACACCTTC. The chain joins TRBV28 to TRBJ1-2; 7 nucleotides agree with TRBD1. This CDR3 is 13 amino acids long. Trimming took 5 bases from V and 4 from J; bases not matched to a gene: 4. The V gene's germline CDR1 is MDHEN and CDR2 SYDVKM.

The chain couples TRBV30 to TRBJ2-2; D is undetermined. Germline loops: CDR1 GTSNPN, CDR2 SVGIG (reference sequence). The length of the CDR3 is 12 residues. Trimming took off 4 bases at V and 5 bases at J, with 8 bases between the two ends. CDR3 region: CAWTHLTGELFF. CDR3 coding DNA: TGTGCCTGGACCCACCTGACCGGGGAGCTGTTTTTT.

The chain uses TRBV5-1 and TRBJ2-3; D remains ambiguous. Germline V gene data show CDR1 as SGHRS and CDR2 as YFSETQ. The V and J ends lost 0 bases and 4 bases respectively, with 9 bases between them. This CDR3 comprises 14 residues. CDR3 amino acids: CASSLARLPDTQYF. The CDR3 bases are TGCGCCAGCAGCTTGGCTCGATTACCAGATACGCAGTATTTT.

This chain joins TRBV28 and TRBJ1-6; the D is unclear. V was trimmed by 3 bases and J by 7 bases, leaving 4 bases between them. Germline-derived CDR1 and CDR2 are MDHEN and SYDVKM. This CDR3 spans 12 amino acids. The CDR3 sequence is CASSFPNSPLHF. The CDR3 coding sequence is TGTGCCAGCAGTTTCCCCAATTCACCCCTCCACTTT.

The gene calls are TRBV7-9 and TRBJ2-7, with a possible D match to TRBD2 (7 bases). CDR1 is SEHNR and CDR2 is FQNEAQ in the germline V gene (reference sequence). Trimming removed 3 bases at V and 0 bases at J, with 15 bases between. The CDR3 spans 16 residues. For the CDR3, the DNA is TGTGCCAGCAGCTTCAGACGGGGGGCCGTCTCCTACGAGCAGTACTTC. Translation: CASSFRRGAVSYEQYF.

This chain connects TRBV5-4 to TRBJ1-6, with TRBD1 identical over 8 bases. In germline, CDR1 is SGHNT, CDR2 YYREEE (reference sequence). After removal of 0 bases from V and 10 bases from J, the junction contained 6 bases not matched to a gene. CDR3 size: 15 residues. This CDR3 reads CASSLAGQGGSPLHF. DNA of the CDR3: TGTGCCAGCAGCTTGGCCGGACAGGGAGGCTCACCCCTCCACTTT.

The CDR3 bases are TGCGCCAGCAGCCAAGCCGGGACACCGCTGGAAAGCGAGCAGTACTTC. Residues: CASSQAGTPLESEQYF. This rearrangement joins TRBV4-1 to TRBJ2-7, with D perhaps TRBD1 (6 bases). The V and J ends lost 1 base and 6 bases respectively, with 19 bases between them. CDR3 length equals 16 residues. The germline CDR1 and CDR2 sequences are MGHRA and YSYEKL.

The rearrangement joins TRBV6-1 to TRBJ1-5; D is perhaps TRBD1 (5 bases). From germline, CDR1 is MNHNS and CDR2 SASEGT. Trimming stripped 7 bases from V and 0 bases from J, with 7 bases between. The CDR3 spans 13 residues. CDR3 region: CASTDSSNQPQHF. CDR3 sequence (DNA): TGTGCCAGCACAGACAGTAGCAATCAGCCCCAGCATTTT.

The J gene is TRBJ2-5, the V gene TRBV19; D gene ambiguous. CDR1 and CDR2 (germline): LNHDA, SQIVND (reference sequence). V lost 7 bases and J 2 bases, leaving 17 bases between the germline ends. The CDR3 runs to 15 residues. CDR3 loop: CASTASPGLQETQYF. As DNA, the CDR3 is TGTGCCAGTACCGCCTCCCCCGGCCTACAAGAGACCCAGTACTTC.

The chain couples TRBV7-3 to TRBJ1-1, with TRBD1 identical over 7 bases. Germline V gene sequence: CDR1 SGHTA, CDR2 FQGTGA. The CDR3 runs to 14 residues. Trimming took 3 bases from V and 2 from J; bases not matched to a gene: 3. CDR3 sequence: CASSLGQKNTEAFF. The CDR3 DNA follows: TGTGCCAGCAGCTTGGGACAGAAAAACACTGAAGCTTTCTTT. The full variable domain, its missing parts supplied by reference TRBV7-3 and TRBJ1-1, is GAGVSQTPSNKVTEKGKYVELRCDPISGHTALYWYRQSLGQGPEFLIYFQGTGAADDSGLPNDRFFAVRPEGSVSTLKIQRTERGDSAVYLCASSLGQKNTEAFFGQGTRLTVV.

The CDR3 nucleotides are TGTGCCGCTCTTCTCCGACAGGGGGGCACCGGGGAGCTGTTTTTT. Protein: CAALLRQGGTGELFF. The chain couples TRBV28 to TRBJ2-2, with 9 bases identical to TRBD1. V was clipped by 11 bases and J by 4 bases; unmatched bases: 11. The CDR3 has 15 amino acids. Germline CDR1 and CDR2: MDHEN and SYDVKM.

The rearrangement joins TRBV7-2 to TRBJ2-3; D gene ambiguous. Per germline, CDR1 SGHTA and CDR2 FQGNSA. There are 12 residues in the CDR3. The ends were cut back, 5 bases at V and 4 bases at J, with 7 bases in the middle. The CDR3 loop is CASSPGSDTQYF. CDR3 coding DNA: TGTGCCAGCAGCCCAGGCTCAGATACGCAGTATTTT.